This TCR beta chain was obtained from a study of beta chain features in type 1 diabetes. Study-wide points: Researchers report that Type 1 diabetes patients had moderately but significantly shorter TCRB CDR3s across all four CD4+ subsets.

With respect to this clone: Its antigen is not identified.

CDR1 is SGHNT and CDR2 is YYREEE in the germline V gene (reference sequence). Trimming at V came to 2 bases and at J to 3 bases, leaving 5 bases not matched to a gene. The CDR3 covers 15 residues. Expressed TCRB transcripts were sequenced because the entire RNA isolate underwent reverse transcription. Using immunoSEQ multiplex PCR, the repertoire was profiled, and TCRdb retains in-frame clones only, with some absent. The sample holds about 660,000 clones, over 11% seen once. J is TRBJ2-3 and V is TRBV5-4; 8 bases line up with TRBD2. Sequenced sample: naive CD4+ T cells from blood. This sequence was found in a man aged 18 to 29 with type 1 diabetes. The CDR3 bases are TGTGCCAGCAGCTTCCGCGGGAGGAGTACAGATACGCAGTATTTT. Translating gives CASSFRGRSTDTQYF.